This TCR beta chain was found in a study of radiotherapy plus CTLA-4 blockade in lung cancer. Study summary: Patients showed objective responses in 18% of cases and disease control in roughly 34%.

Libraries were prepared by immunoSEQ multiplex PCR; TCRdb keeps only in-frame clonotypes and omits some of them. This table has about 91,000 clones, 60% to 80% appearing once. Per the germline V gene, CDR1 is MNHNS and CDR2 is SASEGT. There are 13 residues in the CDR3. The V end lost 2 bases, the J end lost 4 bases, and 8 bases lay between the germline ends. Sequencing used peripheral blood, obtained from a patient treated with radiotherapy plus ipilimumab. V and J are TRBV6-1 and TRBJ1-2; D uncertain. The TCR was taken from a human donor with non-small cell lung cancer that progressed on radiotherapy plus ipilimumab. CDR3 in amino acids: CASSEMGPYGYTF. The CDR3 region has the DNA TGTGCCAGCAGTGAAATGGGTCCCTATGGCTACACCTTC.